The clone carrying this T cell receptor (beta chain) was seen at least ten times. Its specificity is not known. The time point is: persistent/refractory GD, antithyroid drugs over 5 years with positive TRAb. PBMC-derived RNA was used for the TCR library. Researchers made TCR beta libraries by using iRepertoire HTBI primers and running Arm-PCR on CDR3 regions. TCRdb independently ran MiXCR on the multiplex PCR reads; one entry per CDR3 protein. The sample includes roughly 500,000 distinct CDR3 sequences, around a fifth of them seen just once. The data were taken from a study of regulatory T cells in long-lasting Graves disease. Study-level information: To qualify as persistent, Graves' disease required over 5 years of antithyroid drugs with positive TSH receptor antibodies. General study points: Public clonotype sharing was higher in persistent than newly diagnosed patients.

This CDR3 spans 14 amino acids. CDR1 MNHEY and CDR2 SVGEGT come from the germline V gene. J was trimmed by 2 bases and V by 6 bases; bases with no gene match: 4. V usage is TRBV6-2 or TRBV6-3 and J usage is TRBJ2-7, with 10 bases aligning to TRBD2. The source was peripheral blood mononuclear cells (PBMCs), collected when the disease was refractory, from a patient treated with antithyroid drugs. The sequence was obtained from a female donor with Graves disease. The CDR3 DNA reads as TGTGCCAGCAGCCCTGGACTAGCGGCCTACGAGCAGTACTTC. Its translation is CASSPGLAAYEQYF.